Each of the 26 T cell receptor beta chains below was sequenced from the same sample in a study of beta chain features in type 1 diabetes. Their recognized antigens are unknown. Expressed TCRB transcripts were sequenced because the entire RNA isolate underwent reverse transcription. Using immunoSEQ multiplex PCR, the repertoire was profiled, and TCRdb retains in-frame clones only, with some absent. The data show 230,000 or so clones, 16% seen once. General study results and limits: Within each of all four CD4+ subsets, Type 1 diabetes patients had TCRB CDR3s that were moderately but significantly shorter.

Sequenced: naive CD4+ T cells from blood. The receptors were sampled from a man aged 25 to 45 with type 1 diabetes.

In its sample, this clone was seen a few times. The chain has TRBV29-1 and TRBJ2-1, with D uncertain. The CDR3 totals 12 residues. The germline V gene encodes CDR1 SQVTM and CDR2 ANQGSEA. V lost 5 bases, J lost 7 bases, and 12 bases lay in between. This CDR3 is CSVKGWLNEQFF. CDR3 nucleotide sequence: TGCAGCGTTAAAGGGTGGCTAAATGAGCAGTTCTTC.

This rearrangement joins TRBV10-3 to TRBJ1-2; D gene ambiguous. V was cut by 4 bases and J by 3 bases, with 9 bases left in between. Looked up from germline, CDR1 is ENHRY and CDR2 is SYGVKD. The CDR3 contains 13 residues. CDR3 sequence: CAISGEHDYGYTF. In DNA form, the CDR3 reads TGTGCCATCAGTGGTGAGCATGACTATGGCTACACCTTC.

This clone appeared a few times. The chain links TRBV4-2 to TRBJ2-7; TRBD1 matches 7 bases. V gave up 2 bases and J gave up 6 bases; unmatched junction bases: 4. The CDR3 spans 13 residues. CDR1 is LGHNA and CDR2 is YNFKEQ in the germline V gene. DNA for the CDR3: TGTGCCAGCAGCCAACCCACAGGGGTCGAGCAGTACTTC. It yields the protein CASSQPTGVEQYF.

The chain couples TRBV27 to TRBJ2-7; 8 nucleotides align to TRBD1. Germline V gene data show CDR1 as MNHEY and CDR2 as SMNVEV (reference sequence). CDR3 length equals 15 residues. The V and J ends lost 4 bases and 0 bases, in that order; junction bases with no gene match: 5. CDR3: CASSSDRAGSYEQYF. The DNA of the CDR3 is TGTGCCAGCAGTTCGGACAGGGCCGGCTCCTACGAGCAGTACTTC.

Details on this clone: This CDR3 is also generated by other DNA sequences in the sample. V and J are TRBV30 and TRBJ2-7; D uncertain. Trimming left V 3 bases short and J 5 bases short, with 8 bases between. The germline V gene has CDR1 GTSNPN and CDR2 SVGIG (reference sequence). The CDR3 sequence is 11 residues long. CDR3 DNA: TGTGCCTGGAGCCTCCCAAACGAGCAGTACTTC. Translation gives CAWSLPNEQYF.

This clone has more than one count but fewer than ten. The gene calls are TRBV7-2 and TRBJ2-7; 11 bases are a match to TRBD2. Per the germline V gene, CDR1 is SGHTA and CDR2 is FQGNSA. The CDR3 covers 16 residues. J was trimmed by 6 bases and V by 2 bases; bases with no gene match: 9. The CDR3 nucleotides read TGTGCCAGCAGCTTAAAATTGTCTAGCGGGAGGCTCGAGCAGTACTTC. It encodes CASSLKLSSGRLEQYF.

This clone came up a few times. The J gene is TRBJ1-2, the V gene TRBV5-6, with D uncertain. The CDR3 contains 11 residues. Trimming removed 5 bases at V and 8 bases at J, with 10 bases between. CDR1 SGHDT and CDR2 YYEEEE come from the germline V gene. DNA of the CDR3: TGTGCCAGCAGTGGTCATGGCGGCTACACCTTC. Protein sequence: CASSGHGGYTF.

This chain uses TRBV23-1 with TRBJ1-2, with TRBD1 matching over 9 bases. TRBV23-1 is an ORF for which the function is uncertain. V was clipped by 0 bases and J by 6 bases; unmatched bases: 2. The CDR3 is made up of 14 amino acids. This chain's CDR3 is CASSQSTGGDGYTF. The CDR3 DNA sequence: TGCGCCAGCAGTCAATCTACAGGGGGCGATGGCTACACCTTC.

This clone was seen more than once but under ten times. The CDR3 sequence: CASSSAGTSRTNEQFF. The CDR3 coding sequence is TGTGCCAGCAGCTCAGCCGGGACTAGCAGGACCAATGAGCAGTTCTTC. The gene calls are TRBV5-4 and TRBJ2-1; 9 bases line up with TRBD2. This CDR3 comprises 16 residues. Germline CDR1 is SGHNT and CDR2 is YYREEE (reference sequence). V dropped 3 bases and J dropped 6; count of bases not matched to a gene: 10.

This clone turned up a few times. This chain links TRBV27 with TRBJ2-7; TRBD2 aligns across 7 bases. Per germline, CDR1 MNHEY and CDR2 SMNVEV (reference sequence). This CDR3 spans 14 amino acids. V dropped 3 bases and J dropped 2; count of bases not matched to a gene: 4. The DNA for the CDR3 is TGTGCCAGCAGTTTCTACCGGGGGGCCTACGAGCAGTACTTC. Amino acids: CASSFYRGAYEQYF.

V and J are TRBV30 and TRBJ1-1, with 7 bases that match TRBD1. This CDR3 region has 14 residues. Germline CDR1 GTSNPN, CDR2 SVGIG (reference sequence). J gave up 8 bases and V 2 bases, and 11 bases lay outside the gene matches. CDR3 residues: CAWSPGGLGAEAFF. The CDR3 nucleotides are TGTGCCTGGAGTCCAGGGGGGCTCGGGGCCGAAGCTTTCTTT.

The rearrangement uses TRBV9 and TRBJ2-1, with no clear D. CDR3 length: 14 residues. Germline CDR1 reads SGDLS; CDR2 reads YYNGEE. V lost 6 bases and J 6 bases, leaving 16 bases between the germline ends. CDR3 loop: CASTAVPAVNEQFF. In DNA, the CDR3 is TGTGCCAGCACGGCGGTCCCGGCCGTCAATGAGCAGTTCTTC.

Written as DNA, the CDR3 is TGTGCCACCAGCAGAGGTTGGGGCAGGGGGAGCGACGAGCAGTACTTC. Its translation: CATSRGWGRGSDEQYF. The rearrangement uses TRBV15 and TRBJ2-7, with 7 bases fitting TRBD1. V shed 1 base, J shed 5 bases, and the junction held 11 bases outside the gene matches. This CDR3 spans 16 amino acids. Looked up from germline, CDR1 is LNHNV and CDR2 is YYDKDF (reference sequence).

This clone was seen more than once but under ten times. The genes are TRBV6-5 and TRBJ1-3; D perhaps matches TRBD1 (5 bases). The CDR3 runs to 13 residues. V lost 6 bases to trimming and J lost 2 bases, with 8 bases between them. CDR1 is MNHEY and CDR2 is SVGAGI in the germline V gene. The CDR3 DNA is TGTGCCAGCAGCTGGGACCCTGGAAACACCATATATTTT. This encodes CASSWDPGNTIYF.

This clone was observed a handful of times. The J gene is TRBJ2-1, the V gene TRBV5-1; no firm D call. The CDR3 runs 16 residues. Trimming left V 0 bases short and J 0 bases short, with 10 bases between. CDR1 and CDR2 (germline): SGHRS, YFSETQ. The DNA of the CDR3 is TGCGCCAGCAGCTTGGCCACCGCTAGCTCCTACAATGAGCAGTTCTTC. Amino acid sequence: CASSLATASSYNEQFF.

V is TRBV2 and J is TRBJ2-1; D remains unclear. CDR1 is SNHLY and CDR2 is FYNNEI in the germline V gene. This CDR3 is 12 amino acids long. Trimming shortened V by 3 bases and J by 13 bases, and 13 bases separated the two germline ends. CDR3 sequence: CASSEVGQIQFF. The DNA of the CDR3 is TGTGCCAGCAGTGAGGTCGGGCAGATACAGTTCTTC.

V usage is TRBV6-5 and J usage is TRBJ1-3; 7 nucleotides align to TRBD1. The germline CDR1 and CDR2 sequences are MNHEY and SVGAGI. Trimming took 4 bases from V and 3 from J; bases not matched to a gene: 6. The CDR3 length is 15 residues. The CDR3 reads CASSFITGVGNTIYF. The CDR3 bases are TGTGCCAGCAGTTTCATAACAGGGGTTGGAAACACCATATATTTT.

This clone has a handful of counts. The gene calls are TRBV7-3 and TRBJ2-3; no reliable D call. The CDR3 extends over 14 amino acids. Trimming removed 0 bases from V and 4 bases from J, with 8 bases in between. The germline gives CDR1 SGHTA, CDR2 FQGTGA. CDR3 bases: TGTGCCAGCAGCTTAACGGTTGGGCCAGATACGCAGTATTTT. This sequence encodes CASSLTVGPDTQYF.

The chain joins TRBV5-6 to TRBJ2-1; D ambiguous. The CDR3 runs to 15 residues. Germline V CDR1 and CDR2: SGHDT, YYEEEE. The V gene lost 0 bases and the J gene lost 0 bases, with 7 bases spanning the gap. The CDR3 DNA follows: TGTGCCAGCAGCTTGGGGCTCGGCTCCTACAATGAGCAGTTCTTC. Its translation: CASSLGLGSYNEQFF. The variable domain in full, with the rest retrieved from reference TRBV5-6 and TRBJ2-1, is DAGVTQSPTHLIKTRGQQVTLRCSPKSGHDTVSWYQQALGQGPQFIFQYYEEEERQRGNFPDRFSGHQFPNYSSELNVNALLLGDSALYLCASSLGLGSYNEQFFGPGTRLTVL.

In nucleotides, the CDR3 is TGCAGCGCCCGTGCGGGACAGACATTTGCCTACAATGAGCAGTTCTTC. This sequence encodes CSARAGQTFAYNEQFF. The rearrangement uses TRBV29-1 and TRBJ2-1; the D gene is possibly TRBD1 (7 bases). CDR3 length: 16 amino acids. V gave up 7 bases and J gave up 2 bases, with 21 bases separating them. CDR1 and CDR2 (germline): SQVTM, ANQGSEA.

A few counts support this clone. This chain connects TRBV2 to TRBJ2-7; TRBD2 aligns across 12 bases. Trimming at V came to 3 bases and at J to 9 bases, leaving 6 bases not matched to a gene. Germline CDR1 SNHLY, CDR2 FYNNEI. CDR3 length equals 14 residues. CDR3 DNA sequence: TGTGCCAGCAGTGATCAGACTAGCGGGAGCGGGCAGTACTTC. Translating it yields CASSDQTSGSGQYF.

This clone showed up just a few times. The genes are TRBV29-1 and TRBJ1-1; D unclear. This CDR3 is 14 amino acids long. The V and J ends lost 7 bases and 3 bases respectively, with 18 bases between them. CDR1 is SQVTM, CDR2 ANQGSEA, per germline. CDR3 region: CSGWLLRGDTEAFF. CDR3 bases: TGCAGCGGTTGGCTTCTCCGCGGGGACACTGAAGCTTTCTTT. Drawing the rest from reference TRBV29-1 and TRBJ1-1, the complete variable domain is SAVISQKPSRDICQRGTSLTIQCQVDSQVTMMFWYRQQPGQSLTLIATANQGSEATYESGFVIDKFPISRPNLTFSTLTVSNMSPEDSSIYLCSGWLLRGDTEAFFGQGTRLTVV.

This clone was counted a few times. The V call is TRBV13, the J call TRBJ2-7; no clear D. The germline CDR1 and CDR2 sequences are PRHDT and FYEKMQ (reference sequence). The length of the CDR3 is 15 residues. V lost 5 bases, J lost 0 bases, and 14 bases lay in between. The DNA of the CDR3 is TGTGCCAGCAGCCGCAACGGAGCGTTCTCCTACGAGCAGTACTTC. Translated, it gives CASSRNGAFSYEQYF. The full variable domain, in which reference TRBV13 and TRBJ2-7 provide the parts outside the CDR3, is AAGVIQSPRHLIKEKRETATLKCYPIPRHDTVYWYQQGPGQDPQFLISFYEKMQSDKGSIPDRFSAQQFSDYHSELNMSSLELGDSALYFCASSRNGAFSYEQYFGPGTRLTVT.

This clone was detected a few times. This rearrangement joins TRBV30 to TRBJ2-3; 7 positions match TRBD1. Trimming at V came to 4 bases and at J to 1 base, leaving 5 bases not matched to a gene. CDR1 is GTSNPN and CDR2 is SVGIG in the germline V gene (reference sequence). The CDR3 is 14 amino acids. CDR3 bases: TGTGCCTGGAACAGGGGTGTTGGCACAGATACGCAGTATTTT. Amino acids: CAWNRGVGTDTQYF.

The V and J genes are TRBV29-1 and TRBJ2-4, with TRBD2 matching 9 bases. From germline, CDR1 is SQVTM and CDR2 ANQGSEA. The CDR3 is made up of 12 amino acids. The ends lost 7 bases at V and 8 bases at J; junction bases unmatched: 6. CDR3 nucleotides: TGCAGCGCCTTAGCGGGAGACCACATTCAGTACTTC. Translation: CSALAGDHIQYF.

There are a few counts of this clone. The chain combines TRBV28 with TRBJ2-6; D unresolved. V was shortened by 4 bases and J by 4 bases, with 17 bases between the two germline ends. Looked up from germline, CDR1 is MDHEN and CDR2 is SYDVKM. The CDR3 is 17 residues long. CDR3 sequence reads: CASSSLTQPAGANVLTF. The CDR3 nucleotides read TGTGCCAGCAGTTCATTGACCCAACCCGCCGGGGCCAACGTCCTGACTTTC. Full variable domain (outside the CDR3, taken from reference TRBV28 and TRBJ2-6): DVKVTQSSRYLVKRTGEKVFLECVQDMDHENMFWYRQDPGLGLRLIYFSYDVKMKEKGDIPEGYSVSREKKERFSLILESASTNQTSMYLCASSSLTQPAGANVLTFGAGSRLTVL.